These 14 T cell receptor beta chains were sequenced from one sample in a study of blood T cells in healthy people across ages. Primed by a sample-barcoded 5' primer and a J-beta primer mix, a second PCR proceeded for roughly 7 to 11 cycles. TCRdb re-analysed the 5' RACE reads in MiXCR, keeping a single row per CDR3 protein. The repertoire holds 2 million or so distinct CDR3 sequences, with around half as singletons. The source material was blood. Receptor source: a woman between 40 and 50 years old in good health.

The rearrangement joins TRBV11-2 to TRBJ2-1, with TRBD2 identical over 7 bases. CDR3 size: 16 residues. Unmatched junction bases numbered 13, after V lost 7 bases and J lost 4 bases. Germline V gene sequence: CDR1 SGHAT, CDR2 FQNNGV. CDR3 nucleotides: TGTGCCAGCATGCGGGCGGCAGCGGGGCCGTACAATGAGCAGTTCTTC. This encodes CASMRAAAGPYNEQFF.

Comment on this clonotype: The germline gene is not matched at one end of the junction; a read error may be the cause. The chain has TRBV7-2 and TRBJ2-4, with TRBD2 as a possible D gene (5 bases). CDR3 size: 16 residues. Germline V gene data show CDR1 as SGHTA and CDR2 as FQGNSA. Here the CDR3 reads CASSLSETLAKNIRYF. Written as DNA, the CDR3 is TGTGCCAGCAGCCTCTCTGAGACCCTAGCCAAAAACATTCGGTACTTC.

This clonotype was counted between two and nine times. The V call is TRBV7-2, the J call TRBJ2-1; 12 bases agree with TRBD2. Looked up from germline, CDR1 is SGHTA and CDR2 is FQGNSA. The CDR3 has 15 residues. Trimming cost V 1 base and J 14 bases; bases outside gene matches: 9. CDR3 amino acids: CASSLDPSGGAREFF. CDR3 DNA: TGTGCCAGCAGCTTAGACCCTAGCGGGGGGGCCAGGGAGTTCTTC.

The chain links TRBV10-1 to TRBJ2-1; 9 bases fit TRBD1. V shed 0 bases, J shed 2 bases, and the junction held 2 bases outside the gene matches. This CDR3 is built from 16 residues. Germline V lookup: CDR1 WNHNN, CDR2 SYGVQD (reference sequence). The CDR3 loop is CASSESRTGAYNEQFF. The DNA of the CDR3 is TGCGCCAGCAGTGAGTCAAGGACAGGGGCCTACAATGAGCAGTTCTTC.

The genes are TRBV10-2 and TRBJ2-4, with D maybe TRBD2 (5 bases). This CDR3 spans 15 amino acids. V lost 6 bases, J lost 0 bases, and 12 bases lay in between. Germline-derived CDR1 and CDR2 are WSHSY and SAAADI. The CDR3 DNA follows: TGCGCCAGCAGCAAGGGTGGACTAGCCAAAAACATTCAGTACTTC. This translates into CASSKGGLAKNIQYF.

The CDR3 here is CASSQDFTGTSTDTQYF. CDR3 sequence (DNA): TGCGCCAGCAGCCAAGATTTCACGGGGACTAGCACAGATACGCAGTATTTT. V and J are TRBV4-1 and TRBJ2-3; D might be TRBD2 (6 bases). Germline values: CDR1 MGHRA, CDR2 YSYEKL. V dropped 0 bases and J dropped 0 bases, with 13 bases sitting between them. The CDR3 sequence is 17 residues long.

V is TRBV6-5 and J is TRBJ1-6; D possibly corresponds to TRBD1 (5 bases). The CDR3 runs to 12 residues. Germline CDR1 is MNHEY and CDR2 is SVGAGI. The V end was cut by 8 bases, the J end by 9 bases, with 11 bases between. The CDR3 sequence: CASWQGSSPLHF. CDR3 DNA sequence: TGTGCCAGCTGGCAGGGTAGTTCACCCCTCCACTTT.

The chain employs TRBV20-1 and TRBJ1-2; D call uncertain. This CDR3 comprises 12 residues. Germline-derived CDR1 and CDR2 are DFQATT and SNEGSKA (reference sequence). The CDR3 spells CSLPRASSGYTF. CDR3 DNA sequence: TGCAGCCTTCCAAGGGCTTCTAGCGGCTACACCTTC.

This clonotype came up a few times. The rearrangement uses TRBV14 and TRBJ2-5; D is ambiguous. Trimming cost V 1 base and J 2 bases, with 11 bases left between them. The CDR3 length is 15 residues. Looked up from germline, CDR1 is SGHDN and CDR2 is FVKESK. In DNA, the CDR3 is TGTGCCAGCAGCCAAGGAGTGGTCATACAAGAGACCCAGTACTTC. Protein: CASSQGVVIQETQYF.

This clonotype was detected a few times. This chain links TRBV6-5 with TRBJ1-6; TRBD1 matches 10 bases. CDR1 is MNHEY and CDR2 is SVGAGI in the germline V gene. Germline trimming cut 4 bases from V and 3 bases from J; bases unmatched to any gene: 6. The CDR3 consists of 17 residues. DNA of the CDR3: TGTGCCAGCAGTTTTGAGACAGGGGGCGTCTATAATTCACCCCTCCACTTT. It codes for CASSFETGGVYNSPLHF.

This clonotype was counted a few times. The chain couples TRBV29-1 to TRBJ1-2; a possible D gene is TRBD1 (5 bases). Trimming removed 5 bases from V and 3 bases from J, with 10 bases in between. CDR3 length: 12 amino acids. Germline CDR1 SQVTM, CDR2 ANQGSEA. The CDR3 loop reads CSVSREDYGYTF. DNA for the CDR3: TGCAGCGTTAGCAGGGAGGACTATGGCTACACCTTC.

This chain uses TRBV4-2 with TRBJ2-1, with D maybe TRBD1 (8 bases). This CDR3 spans 13 amino acids. Germline values: CDR1 LGHNA, CDR2 YNFKEQ. V was clipped by 4 bases and J by 9 bases, with 13 bases between them. The chain's CDR3 is CASSPTGEGEQFF. The CDR3 region has the DNA TGTGCCAGCAGCCCGACAGGGGAGGGTGAGCAGTTCTTC.

The rearrangement links TRBV5-1 to TRBJ2-3; D might be TRBD2 (5 bases). The V end was cut by 4 bases, the J end by 11 bases, with 17 bases between. The CDR3 is made up of 13 amino acids. Germline values: CDR1 SGHRS, CDR2 YFSETQ. DNA of the CDR3: TGCGCCAGCAGCCTAGGACTCCAGGAGAAGCAGTATTTT. Protein sequence: CASSLGLQEKQYF.

This clonotype was picked up a small number of times. The chain recombines TRBV24-1 with TRBJ2-3, with D maybe TRBD2 (6 bases). CDR1 and CDR2 (germline): KGHDR, SFDVKD. Between the trimmed V and J ends, which lost 7 bases and 1 base, there was a span of 14 bases. CDR3 length: 15 amino acids. CDR3 in DNA: TGTGCCACCAGGGTCGGCGGGACCGGCACAGATACGCAGTATTTT. Translating gives CATRVGGTGTDTQYF.